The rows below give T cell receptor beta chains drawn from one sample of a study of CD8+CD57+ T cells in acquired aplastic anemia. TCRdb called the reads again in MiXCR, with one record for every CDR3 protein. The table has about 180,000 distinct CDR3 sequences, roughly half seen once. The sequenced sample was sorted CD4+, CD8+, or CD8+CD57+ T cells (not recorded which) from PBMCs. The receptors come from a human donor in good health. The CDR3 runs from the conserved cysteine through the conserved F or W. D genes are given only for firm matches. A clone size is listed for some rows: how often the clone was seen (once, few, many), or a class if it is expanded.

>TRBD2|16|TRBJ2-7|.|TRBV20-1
CSALGLAGDSSYEQYF
TGCAGTGCTCTCGGACTAGCGGGGGACAGCTCCTACGAGCAGTACTTC
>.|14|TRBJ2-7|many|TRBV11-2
CASSYKRGSHEQYF
TGTGCCAGCAGCTACAAGAGGGGTTCCCACGAGCAGTACTTC
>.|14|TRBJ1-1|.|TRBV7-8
CASSILGGDTEAFF
TGTGCCAGCAGCATCCTGGGGGGAGACACTGAAGCTTTCTTT
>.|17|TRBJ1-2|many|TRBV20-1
CSARDWGSALANYGYTF
TGCAGTGCTAGAGATTGGGGTTCGGCCCTCGCTAACTATGGCTACACCTTC
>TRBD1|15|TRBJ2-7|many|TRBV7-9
CASSLVYRGKYEQYF
TGTGCCAGCAGCTTAGTCTACAGGGGGAAGTACGAGCAGTACTTC
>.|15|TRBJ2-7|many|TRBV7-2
CASSLQAAAFYEQYF
TGTGCCAGCAGCTTACAGGCGGCGGCTTTTTACGAGCAGTACTTC
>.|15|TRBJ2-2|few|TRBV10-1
CASQPPGPNTGELFF
TGCGCCTCTCAGCCGCCGGGACCGAACACCGGGGAGCTGTTTTTT
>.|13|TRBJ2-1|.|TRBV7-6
CASSLDNYNEQFF
TGTGCCAGCAGCCTTGACAACTACAATGAGCAGTTCTTC
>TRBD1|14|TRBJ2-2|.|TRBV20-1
CSAKRRQGTGELFF
TGCAGTGCTAAAAGAAGACAGGGCACCGGGGAGCTGTTTTTT
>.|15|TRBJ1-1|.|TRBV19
CASSIERAARAEAFF
TGTGCCAGTAGTATAGAACGGGCCGCAAGGGCTGAAGCTTTCTTT
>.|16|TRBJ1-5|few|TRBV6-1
CASSVGGAPGNQPQHF
TGTGCCAGCAGTGTTGGAGGGGCGCCGGGCAATCAGCCCCAGCATTTT
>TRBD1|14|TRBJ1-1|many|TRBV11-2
CASSSFTGGVEAFF
TGTGCCAGCAGCTCTTTTACAGGGGGAGTTGAAGCTTTCTTT
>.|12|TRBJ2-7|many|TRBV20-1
CSARHVTYEQYF
TGCAGTGCTAGACACGTAACCTACGAGCAGTACTTC
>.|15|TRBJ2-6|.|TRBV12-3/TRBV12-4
CASSLATSGANVLTF
TGTGCCAGCAGTTTAGCGACCTCTGGGGCCAACGTCCTGACTTTC
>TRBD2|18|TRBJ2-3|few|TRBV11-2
CASSLDWGGTLNSDTQYF
TGTGCCAGCAGCTTAGATTGGGGGGGTACCCTGAACTCAGATACGCAGTATTTT
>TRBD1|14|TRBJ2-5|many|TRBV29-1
CSVGDRGPQETQYF
TGCAGCGTAGGGGACAGGGGGCCCCAAGAGACCCAGTACTTC
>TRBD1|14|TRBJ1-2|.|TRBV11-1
CASSLGQGAYGYTF
TGTGCCAGCAGCTTAGGACAGGGGGCCTATGGCTACACCTTC
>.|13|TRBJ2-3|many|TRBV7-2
CASSLQGGDTQYF
TGTGCCAGCAGCTTGCAGGGAGGAGATACGCAGTATTTT
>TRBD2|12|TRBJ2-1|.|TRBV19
CASRKAGGEQFF
TGTGCCAGTAGGAAAGCGGGAGGTGAGCAGTTCTTC
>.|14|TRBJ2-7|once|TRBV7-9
CASSLDGGSYEQYF
TGTGCCAGCAGCTTAGACGGGGGATCCTACGAGCAGTACTTC
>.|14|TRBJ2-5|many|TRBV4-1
CASSQGDTQETQYF
TGCGCCAGCAGCCAAGGGGACACACAAGAGACCCAGTACTTC
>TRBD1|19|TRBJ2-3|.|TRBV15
CATSGGQGEGVVLADTQYF
TGTGCCACCAGCGGGGGACAGGGGGAAGGTGTTGTTCTCGCGGATACGCAGTATTTT
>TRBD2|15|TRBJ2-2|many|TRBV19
CASSTAGGVTGELFF
TGTGCCAGTAGTACAGCGGGAGGGGTCACCGGGGAGCTGTTTTTT
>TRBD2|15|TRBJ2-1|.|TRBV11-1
CASSEATGLASEQFF
TGTGCCAGCAGTGAAGCGACGGGACTAGCGAGTGAGCAGTTCTTC
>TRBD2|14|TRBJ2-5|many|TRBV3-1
CASSLAGRGAAQYF
TGTGCCAGCAGCCTAGCGGGAAGGGGGGCGGCCCAGTACTTC
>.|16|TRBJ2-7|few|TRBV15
CATSRDMGPGLDEQYF
TGTGCCACCAGCAGAGATATGGGACCCGGGTTGGACGAGCAGTACTTC
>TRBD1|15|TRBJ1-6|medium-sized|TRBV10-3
CAISDPGQGDSPLHF
TGTGCCATCAGTGACCCCGGACAGGGTGATTCACCCCTCCACTTT
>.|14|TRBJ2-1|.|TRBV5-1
CASSLPSSYNEQFF
TGCGCCAGCAGCTTGCCTAGCTCCTACAATGAGCAGTTCTTC
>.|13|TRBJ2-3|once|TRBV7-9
CASSSGSGDTQYF
TGTGCCAGCAGCTCCGGATCGGGAGATACGCAGTATTTT
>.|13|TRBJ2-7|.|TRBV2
CASSEQGSPEQYF
TGTGCCAGCAGTGAACAAGGATCTCCCGAGCAGTACTTC
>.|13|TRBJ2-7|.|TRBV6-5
CASSYEVSYEQYF
TGTGCCAGCAGTTACGAAGTTTCCTACGAGCAGTACTTC
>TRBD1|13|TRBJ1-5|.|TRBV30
CAWSRTGHEPQHF
TGTGCCTGGAGTCGGACAGGGCATGAGCCCCAGCATTTT
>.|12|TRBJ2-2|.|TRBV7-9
CASSFLLGELFF
TGTGCCAGCAGCTTCCTACTCGGGGAGCTGTTTTTT
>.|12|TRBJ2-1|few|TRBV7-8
CASSLFLHEQFF
TGTGCCAGCAGCTTATTCCTCCATGAGCAGTTCTTC
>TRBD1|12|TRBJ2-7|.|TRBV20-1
CSANRDSYEQYF
TGCAGTGCTAACCGGGACAGCTACGAGCAGTACTTC
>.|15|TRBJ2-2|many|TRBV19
CASSIWGTNTGELFF
TGTGCCAGTAGTATATGGGGTACGAACACCGGGGAGCTGTTTTTT
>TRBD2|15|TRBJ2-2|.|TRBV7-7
CARALAGKNTGELFF
TGTGCTAGAGCCTTAGCGGGGAAGAACACCGGGGAGCTGTTTTTT
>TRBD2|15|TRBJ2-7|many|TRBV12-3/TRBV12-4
CASSYSLAGPYEQYF
TGTGCCAGCAGTTATTCGCTAGCGGGACCCTACGAGCAGTACTTC
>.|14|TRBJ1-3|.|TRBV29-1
CSVSVWQGGNTIYF
TGCAGCGTCTCGGTTTGGCAGGGAGGAAACACCATATATTTT
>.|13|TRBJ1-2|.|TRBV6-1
CASRRDGNYGYTF
TGTGCCAGCCGGCGGGACGGAAACTATGGCTACACCTTC
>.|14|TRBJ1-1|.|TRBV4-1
CASSPRRGNTEAFF
TGCGCCAGCAGCCCCCGACGGGGGAACACTGAAGCTTTCTTT